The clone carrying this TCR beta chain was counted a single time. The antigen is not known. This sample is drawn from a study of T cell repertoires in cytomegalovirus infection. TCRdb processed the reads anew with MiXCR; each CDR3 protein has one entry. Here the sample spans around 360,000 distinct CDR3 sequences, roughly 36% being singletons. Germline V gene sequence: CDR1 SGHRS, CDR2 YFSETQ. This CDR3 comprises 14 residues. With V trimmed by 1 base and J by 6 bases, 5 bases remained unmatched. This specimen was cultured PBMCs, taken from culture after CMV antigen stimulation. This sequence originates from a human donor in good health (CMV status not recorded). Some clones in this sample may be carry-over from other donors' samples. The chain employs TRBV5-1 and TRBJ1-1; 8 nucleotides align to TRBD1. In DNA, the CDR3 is TGCGCCAGCAGCTTGAGACAGGGGATGGCTGAAGCTTTCTTT. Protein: CASSLRQGMAEAFF. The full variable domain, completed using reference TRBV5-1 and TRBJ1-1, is KAGVTQTPRYLIKTRGQQVTLSCSPISGHRSVSWYQQTPGQGLQFLFEYFSETQRNKGNFPGRFSGRQFSNSRSEMNVSTLELGDSALYLCASSLRQGMAEAFFGQGTRLTVV.